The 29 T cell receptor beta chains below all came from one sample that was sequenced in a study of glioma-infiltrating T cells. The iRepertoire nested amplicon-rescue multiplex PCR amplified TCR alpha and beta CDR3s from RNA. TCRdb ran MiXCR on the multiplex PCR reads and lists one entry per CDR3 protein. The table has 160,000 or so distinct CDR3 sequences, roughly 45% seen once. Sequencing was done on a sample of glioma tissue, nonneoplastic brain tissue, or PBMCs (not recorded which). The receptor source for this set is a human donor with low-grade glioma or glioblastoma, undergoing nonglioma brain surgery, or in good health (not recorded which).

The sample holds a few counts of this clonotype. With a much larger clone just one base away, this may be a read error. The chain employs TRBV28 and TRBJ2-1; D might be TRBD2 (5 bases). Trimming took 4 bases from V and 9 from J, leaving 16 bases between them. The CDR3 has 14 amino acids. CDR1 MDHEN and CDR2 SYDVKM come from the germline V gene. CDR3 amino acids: CASSSTRGSSEQFF. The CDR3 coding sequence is TGTGCCAGCAGTTCCACCCGAGGGAGTAGTGAGCAGTTCTTC.

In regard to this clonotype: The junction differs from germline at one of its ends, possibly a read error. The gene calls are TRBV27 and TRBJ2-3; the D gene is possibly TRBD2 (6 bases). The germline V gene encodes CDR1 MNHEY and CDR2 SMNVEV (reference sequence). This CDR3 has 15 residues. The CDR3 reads CTSSLSPKGGGAQYF. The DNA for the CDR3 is TGTACCAGCAGTTTATCCCCCAAGGGAGGTGGGGCGCAGTATTTT.

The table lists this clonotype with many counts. DNA for the CDR3: TGTGCCAGCAGCCCCCACGGCGCTAGCAATGGGAAGTTCTTC. Translating gives CASSPHGASNGKFF. The chain uses TRBV27 and TRBJ2-1, with a weak D call TRBD2 (5 bases). This CDR3 spans 14 amino acids. The V end was cut by 6 bases, the J end by 14 bases, with 23 bases between. Germline V lookup: CDR1 MNHEY, CDR2 SMNVEV (reference sequence).

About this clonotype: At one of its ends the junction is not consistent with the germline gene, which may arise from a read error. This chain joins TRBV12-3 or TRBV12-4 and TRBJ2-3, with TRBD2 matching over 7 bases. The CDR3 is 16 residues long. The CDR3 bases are TGTGCCAGAAGTTTAGGGTTGGGGGACTACACAGATACGCAGTATTTT. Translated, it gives CARSLGLGDYTDTQYF.

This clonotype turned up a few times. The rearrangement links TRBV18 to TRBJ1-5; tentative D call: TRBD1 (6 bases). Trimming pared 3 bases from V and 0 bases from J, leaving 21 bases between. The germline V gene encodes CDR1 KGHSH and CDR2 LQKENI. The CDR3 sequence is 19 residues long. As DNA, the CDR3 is TGTGCCAGCTCACCCATCGGGGGGCCTTTGACGGATAGCAATCAGCCCCAGCATTTT. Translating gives CASSPIGGPLTDSNQPQHF.

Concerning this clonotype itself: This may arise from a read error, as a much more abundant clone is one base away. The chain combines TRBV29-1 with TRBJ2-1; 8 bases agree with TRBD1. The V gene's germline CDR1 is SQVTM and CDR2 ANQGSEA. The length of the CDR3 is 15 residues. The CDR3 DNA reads TGCAGCGTTGCCCCACCGGGACAGGCGGACAATAAGCAGTTCTTC. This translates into CSVAPPGQADNKQFF.

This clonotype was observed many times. For the CDR3, the DNA is TGTGCCAGCAGTTTTCTAGCGGGATCCTACAATGAGCAGTTCTTC. As protein: CASSFLAGSYNEQFF. This chain connects TRBV28 to TRBJ2-1; 9 nucleotides align to TRBD2. V was clipped by 3 bases and J by 1 base; unmatched bases: 1. Germline V gives CDR1 MDHEN, CDR2 SYDVKM. The CDR3 extends over 15 amino acids. Filled out from reference TRBV28 and TRBJ2-1, the complete variable domain reads DVKVTQSSRYLVKRTGEKVFLECVQDMDHENMFWYRQDPGLGLRLIYFSYDVKMKEKGDIPEGYSVSREKKERFSLILESASTNQTSMYLCASSFLAGSYNEQFFGPGTRLTVL.

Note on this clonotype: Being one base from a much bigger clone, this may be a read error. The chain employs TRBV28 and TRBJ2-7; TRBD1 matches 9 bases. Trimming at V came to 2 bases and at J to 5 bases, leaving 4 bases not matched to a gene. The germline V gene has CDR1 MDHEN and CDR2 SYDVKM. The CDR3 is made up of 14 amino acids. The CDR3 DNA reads TGTGCCAGCAGTTTAGGGGACAGGGCCAACGAGCAGTACTTC. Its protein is CASSLGDRANEQYF.

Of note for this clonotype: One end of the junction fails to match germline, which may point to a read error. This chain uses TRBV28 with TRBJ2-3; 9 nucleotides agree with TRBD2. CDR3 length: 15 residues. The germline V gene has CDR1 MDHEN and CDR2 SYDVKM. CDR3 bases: TGTGCCAGCAGTGTAGCGGGAGCGGAGGAAGATACGAAGTATTTT. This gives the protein CASSVAGAEEDTKYF.

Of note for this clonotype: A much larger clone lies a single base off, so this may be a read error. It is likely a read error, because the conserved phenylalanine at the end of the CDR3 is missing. CDR3 residues: CASRVTNYGYTL. The DNA of the CDR3 is TGTGCCAGCCGCGTAACTAACTATGGCTACACCCTC. The rearrangement uses TRBV2 and TRBJ1-2; no firm D call. The CDR3 has 12 amino acids. Germline V lookup: CDR1 SNHLY, CDR2 FYNNEI. The germline V and J ends were trimmed by 8 bases and 0 bases, with 7 bases remaining between them.

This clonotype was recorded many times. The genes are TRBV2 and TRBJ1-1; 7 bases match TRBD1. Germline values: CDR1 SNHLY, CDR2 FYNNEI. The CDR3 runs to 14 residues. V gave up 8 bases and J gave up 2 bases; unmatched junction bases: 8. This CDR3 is CASGRDRQNTEAFF. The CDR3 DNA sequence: TGTGCCAGCGGACGGGACAGACAAAACACTGAAGCTTTCTTT.

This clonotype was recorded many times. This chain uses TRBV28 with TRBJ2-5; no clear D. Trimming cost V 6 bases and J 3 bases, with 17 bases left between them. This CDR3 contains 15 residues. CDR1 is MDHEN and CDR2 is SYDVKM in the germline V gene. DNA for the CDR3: TGTGCCAGCAGCCAACAGACGGACGGTAAAGAGACCCAGTACTTC. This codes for CASSQQTDGKETQYF.

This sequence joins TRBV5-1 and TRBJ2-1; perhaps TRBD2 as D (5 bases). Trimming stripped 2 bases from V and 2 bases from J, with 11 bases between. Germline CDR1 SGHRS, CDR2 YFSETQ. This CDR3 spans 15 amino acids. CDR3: CASSLADPTYNEQFF. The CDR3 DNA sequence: TGCGCCAGCAGCTTAGCGGACCCTACCTACAATGAGCAGTTCTTC.

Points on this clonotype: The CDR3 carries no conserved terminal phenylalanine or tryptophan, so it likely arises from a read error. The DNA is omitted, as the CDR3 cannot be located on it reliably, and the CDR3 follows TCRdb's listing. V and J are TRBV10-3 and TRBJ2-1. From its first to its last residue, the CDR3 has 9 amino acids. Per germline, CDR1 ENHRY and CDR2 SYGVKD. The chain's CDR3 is CAISAEWPI.

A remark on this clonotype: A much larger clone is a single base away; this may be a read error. CDR3 in amino acids: CASSYTHTITGAFF. DNA for the CDR3: TGTGCCAGCAGTTATACCCACACCATTACCGGGGCTTTCTTT. V is TRBV6-6 and J is TRBJ1-1; D gene unclear. The V end lost 3 bases, the J end lost 11 bases, and 19 bases lay between the germline ends. The CDR3 sequence is 14 residues long. Germline CDR1 MNHNY, CDR2 SVGAGI (reference sequence).

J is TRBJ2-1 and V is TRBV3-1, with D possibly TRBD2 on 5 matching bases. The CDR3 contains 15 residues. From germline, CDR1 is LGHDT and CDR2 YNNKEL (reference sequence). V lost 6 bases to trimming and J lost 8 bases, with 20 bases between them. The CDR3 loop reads CASSPQLEGVDEQFF. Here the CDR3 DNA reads TGTGCCAGCAGTCCACAGCTAGAGGGAGTTGATGAGCAGTTCTTC.

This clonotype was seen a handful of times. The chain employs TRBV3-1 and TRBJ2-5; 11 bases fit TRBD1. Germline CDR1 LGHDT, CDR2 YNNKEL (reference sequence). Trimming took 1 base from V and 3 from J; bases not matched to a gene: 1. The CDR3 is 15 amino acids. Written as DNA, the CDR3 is TGTGCCAGCAGCCAAGGGGACAGGGGGAAAGAGACCCAGTACTTC. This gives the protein CASSQGDRGKETQYF.

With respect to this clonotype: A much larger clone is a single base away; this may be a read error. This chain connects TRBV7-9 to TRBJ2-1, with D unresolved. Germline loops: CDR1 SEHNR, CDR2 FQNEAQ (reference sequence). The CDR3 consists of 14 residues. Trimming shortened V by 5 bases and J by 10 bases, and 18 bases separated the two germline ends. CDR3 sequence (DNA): TGTGCCAGCAGCCCCCGGGCGATGAATGCGGAGCAGTTCTTC. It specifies CASSPRAMNAEQFF. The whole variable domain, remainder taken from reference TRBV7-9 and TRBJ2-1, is DTGVSQNPRHKITKRGQNVTFRCDPISEHNRLYWYRQTLGQGPEFLTYFQNEAQLEKSRLLSDRFSAERPKGSFSTLEIQRTEQGDSAMYLCASSPRAMNAEQFFGPGTRLTVL.

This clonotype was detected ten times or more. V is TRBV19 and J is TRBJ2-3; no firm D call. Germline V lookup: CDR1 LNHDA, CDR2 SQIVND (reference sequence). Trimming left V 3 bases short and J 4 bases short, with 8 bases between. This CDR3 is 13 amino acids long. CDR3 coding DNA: TGTGCCAGTAGTATCCAGGTCCCAGATACGCAGTATTTT. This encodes CASSIQVPDTQYF.

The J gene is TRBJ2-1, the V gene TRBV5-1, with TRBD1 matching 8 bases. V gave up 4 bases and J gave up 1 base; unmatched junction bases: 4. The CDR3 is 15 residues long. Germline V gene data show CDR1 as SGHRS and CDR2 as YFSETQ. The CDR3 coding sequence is TGCGCCAGCAGCCCAGACAGGGGATCCTACAATGAGCAGTTCTTC. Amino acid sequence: CASSPDRGSYNEQFF.

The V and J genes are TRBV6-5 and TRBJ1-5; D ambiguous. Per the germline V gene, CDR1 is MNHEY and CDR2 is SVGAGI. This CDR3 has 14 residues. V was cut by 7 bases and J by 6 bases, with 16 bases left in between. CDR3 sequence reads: CASTREPSGQPQHF. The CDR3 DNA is TGTGCCAGCACTAGGGAACCGTCGGGTCAGCCCCAGCATTTT.

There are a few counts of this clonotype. CDR3 sequence: CASSIDQGTGELFF. CDR3 DNA sequence: TGTGCCAGTAGTATAGACCAGGGGACCGGGGAGCTGTTTTTT. The chain carries TRBV19 and TRBJ2-2, with D tentatively TRBD1 (6 bases). The germline V and J ends were trimmed by 0 bases and 5 bases, with 7 bases remaining between them. CDR3 length: 14 residues. The germline CDR1 and CDR2 sequences are LNHDA and SQIVND (reference sequence).

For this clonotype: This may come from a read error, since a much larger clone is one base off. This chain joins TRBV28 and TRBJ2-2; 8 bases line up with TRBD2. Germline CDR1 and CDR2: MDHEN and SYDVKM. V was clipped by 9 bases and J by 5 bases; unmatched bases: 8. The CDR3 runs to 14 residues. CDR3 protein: CASFTSGGTGELFF. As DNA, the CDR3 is TGTGCCAGTTTTACCAGCGGGGGTACCGGGGAGCTGTTTTTT.

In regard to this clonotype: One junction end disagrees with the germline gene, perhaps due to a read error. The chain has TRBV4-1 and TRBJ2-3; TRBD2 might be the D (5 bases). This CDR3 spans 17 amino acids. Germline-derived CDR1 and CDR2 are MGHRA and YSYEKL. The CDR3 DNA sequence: TGCGCCAGCAGCCAAGTAAGAGGAGACCCTAGCACAGATAAGCAGTATTTT. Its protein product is CASSQVRGDPSTDKQYF.

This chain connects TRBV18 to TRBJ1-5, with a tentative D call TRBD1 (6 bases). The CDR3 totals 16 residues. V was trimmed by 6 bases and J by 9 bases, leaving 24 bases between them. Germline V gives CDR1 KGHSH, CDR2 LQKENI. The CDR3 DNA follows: TGTGCCAGCTCGCTAAGGGGGGTACGCCCAGACTCGCCCCAGCATTTT. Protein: CASSLRGVRPDSPQHF.

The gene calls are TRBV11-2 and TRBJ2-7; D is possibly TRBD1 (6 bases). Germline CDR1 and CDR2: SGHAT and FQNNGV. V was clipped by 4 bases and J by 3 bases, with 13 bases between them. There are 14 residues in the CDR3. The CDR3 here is CASSSQGEYYEQYF. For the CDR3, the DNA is TGTGCCAGCAGCTCACAGGGCGAATACTACGAGCAGTACTTC.

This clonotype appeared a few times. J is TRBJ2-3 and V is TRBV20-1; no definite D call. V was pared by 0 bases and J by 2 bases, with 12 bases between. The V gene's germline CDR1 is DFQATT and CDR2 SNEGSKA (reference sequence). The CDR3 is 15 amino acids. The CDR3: CSARDPLRNTDTQYF. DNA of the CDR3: TGCAGTGCTAGAGATCCCCTCAGGAACACAGATACGCAGTATTTT.

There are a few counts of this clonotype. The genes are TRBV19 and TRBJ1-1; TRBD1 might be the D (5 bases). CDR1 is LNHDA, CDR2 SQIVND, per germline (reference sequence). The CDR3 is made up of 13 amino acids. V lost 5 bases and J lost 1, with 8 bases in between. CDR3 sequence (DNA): TGTGCCAGTAGTCACGGACAGAACACTGAAGCTTTCTTT. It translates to CASSHGQNTEAFF. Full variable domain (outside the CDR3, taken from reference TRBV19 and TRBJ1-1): DGGITQSPKYLFRKEGQNVTLSCEQNLNHDAMYWYRQDPGQGLRLIYYSQIVNDFQKGDIAEGYSVSREKKESFPLTVTSAQKNPTAFYLCASSHGQNTEAFFGQGTRLTVV.

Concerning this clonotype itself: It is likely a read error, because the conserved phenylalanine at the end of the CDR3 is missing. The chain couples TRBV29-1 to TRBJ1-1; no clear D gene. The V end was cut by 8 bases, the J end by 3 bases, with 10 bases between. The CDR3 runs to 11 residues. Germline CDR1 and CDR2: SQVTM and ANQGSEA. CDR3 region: CSPSSDTEAFL. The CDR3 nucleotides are TGCAGCCCAAGCTCGGACACTGAAGCTTTCTTA.